Following are 10 T cell receptor beta chains from one sample sequenced in a study of cytomegalovirus exposure and HLA in healthy donors. Primers: 60 Vbeta forward and 13 Jbeta reverse. TCRdb's table, derived via immunoSEQ multiplex PCR, lists solely in-frame clones and lacks some. The sample carries approximately 170,000 clones, 68% recorded once. The specimen was PBMCs. The receptor set was obtained from a woman in her late teens or twenties in good health and CMV-seropositive.

The genes are TRBV28 and TRBJ1-1, with TRBD1 as a possible D gene (6 bases). The V gene lost 10 bases and the J gene lost 2 bases, with 8 bases spanning the gap. CDR1 is MDHEN and CDR2 is SYDVKM in the germline V gene. This CDR3 has 11 amino acids. The DNA for the CDR3 is TGTGCCACGGGACAAAACACTGAAGCTTTCTTT. Its protein product is CATGQNTEAFF.

The rearrangement joins TRBV13 to TRBJ2-3, with 10 bases identical to TRBD2. The trim removed 5 bases at V and 5 bases at J, leaving 7 bases unmatched. CDR1 PRHDT and CDR2 FYEKMQ come from the germline V gene (reference sequence). The CDR3 is 15 residues long. In nucleotides, the CDR3 is TGTGCCAGCAGCCCCCGGCCTAGCGGGGGAGATACGCAGTATTTT. Translating it yields CASSPRPSGGDTQYF.

This clone is a singleton in its sample. This chain joins TRBV4-1 and TRBJ2-3; D gene unclear. Trimming took off 0 bases at V and 4 bases at J, with 14 bases between the two ends. This CDR3 region has 16 residues. CDR1 is MGHRA and CDR2 is YSYEKL in the germline V gene. The CDR3 region is CASSQDRWREADTQYF. CDR3 DNA: TGCGCCAGCAGCCAAGATCGGTGGCGTGAGGCAGATACGCAGTATTTT.

This chain joins TRBV5-6 and TRBJ1-6, with D maybe TRBD1 (5 bases). The CDR3 is 15 amino acids. The V gene's germline CDR1 is SGHDT and CDR2 YYEEEE. V was trimmed by 1 base and J by 4 bases, leaving 9 bases between them. CDR3: CASSLRGRYNSPLHF. In nucleotides, the CDR3 is TGTGCCAGCAGCTTGAGGGGTCGTTATAATTCACCCCTCCACTTT.

Comments on this clone: Other DNA sequences of this sample code for an identical CDR3. CDR3 DNA: TGTGCCAGCAGTTTAAGAGGGTACGGCTACACCTTC. It codes for CASSLRGYGYTF. The rearrangement links TRBV28 to TRBJ1-2; D not resolved. With 2 bases removed from V and 8 bases from J, the gap between germline ends came to 9 bases. The CDR3 contains 12 residues. The germline V gene has CDR1 MDHEN and CDR2 SYDVKM.

The chain couples TRBV6-6 to TRBJ1-3; D not resolved. CDR3 length: 12 residues. V dropped 7 bases and J dropped 3 bases, with 7 bases sitting between them. CDR1 MNHNY and CDR2 SVGAGI come from the germline V gene (reference sequence). The chain's CDR3 is CASTKLGNTIYF. CDR3 DNA: TGTGCCAGCACCAAGCTTGGAAACACCATATATTTT.

The V call is TRBV6-5, the J call TRBJ2-3; the D gene is possibly TRBD2 (5 bases). V was pared by 6 bases and J by 3 bases, with 16 bases between. Germline V CDR1 and CDR2: MNHEY, SVGAGI. This CDR3 has 15 amino acids. CDR3: CASRTGSPGTDTQYF. The CDR3 region has the DNA TGTGCCAGCAGGACGGGATCTCCCGGGACAGATACGCAGTATTTT.

The chain has TRBV10-3 and TRBJ2-3; TRBD2 aligns across 12 bases. The CDR3 consists of 15 residues. The V segment lost 7 bases and the J segment 1 base; nucleotides outside the gene matches: 3. Looked up from germline, CDR1 is ENHRY and CDR2 is SYGVKD. This chain's CDR3 is CAIKPSGGGTDTQYF. The CDR3 coding sequence is TGTGCCATCAAGCCTAGCGGGGGGGGCACAGATACGCAGTATTTT.

V gene TRBV9 combines with J gene TRBJ2-3; 13 bases match TRBD2. In germline, CDR1 is SGDLS, CDR2 YYNGEE. The trim removed 4 bases at V and 8 bases at J, leaving 7 bases unmatched. CDR3 length: 15 amino acids. CDR3 loop: CASSPQLAGGLTQYF. CDR3 DNA sequence: TGTGCCAGCAGCCCCCAACTAGCGGGGGGGCTTACGCAGTATTTT.

The rearrangement joins TRBV4-3 to TRBJ1-1; D not certain. Germline-derived CDR1 and CDR2 are LGHNA and YSLEER. The length of the CDR3 is 14 residues. V lost 1 base and J 2 bases, leaving 8 bases between the germline ends. The chain's CDR3 is CASSQGRFNTEAFF. In DNA form, the CDR3 reads TGCGCCAGCAGCCAAGGCAGGTTCAACACTGAAGCTTTCTTT.